This T cell receptor (beta chain) stems from a study of T cells in localized non-small cell lung cancer. Concerning this clone: Its matching antigen is unknown.

Whole-study findings and limits: Tumor trailed uninvolved adjacent lung in T cell clonality, which peaked there. Elevated circulating T cell density in blood was associated with longer overall survival. Because researchers sequenced only one region of the tumor, heterogeneity is still possible. Within adjacent lung there appeared a median roughly 60 of the top 100 tumor clones.

CDR1 and CDR2 (germline): ENHRY, SYGVKD. There are 15 residues in the CDR3. The V segment lost 4 bases and the J segment 8 bases; nucleotides outside the gene matches: 8. Sequenced by immunoSEQ multiplex PCR; TCRdb stores in-frame clones only, minus some. The sample has some 27,000 clones, more than 75% seen once. The chain has TRBV10-3 and TRBJ2-1; 10 nucleotides agree with TRBD2. The material was peripheral blood, obtained before any cancer treatment. The clonotype originates from a female donor over 55 with stage III squamous cell lung carcinoma. CDR3 coding DNA: TGTGCCATCAGTGCAGCTAGCGGGGGTGGGGATGAGCAGTTCTTC. It encodes CAISAASGGGDEQFF.